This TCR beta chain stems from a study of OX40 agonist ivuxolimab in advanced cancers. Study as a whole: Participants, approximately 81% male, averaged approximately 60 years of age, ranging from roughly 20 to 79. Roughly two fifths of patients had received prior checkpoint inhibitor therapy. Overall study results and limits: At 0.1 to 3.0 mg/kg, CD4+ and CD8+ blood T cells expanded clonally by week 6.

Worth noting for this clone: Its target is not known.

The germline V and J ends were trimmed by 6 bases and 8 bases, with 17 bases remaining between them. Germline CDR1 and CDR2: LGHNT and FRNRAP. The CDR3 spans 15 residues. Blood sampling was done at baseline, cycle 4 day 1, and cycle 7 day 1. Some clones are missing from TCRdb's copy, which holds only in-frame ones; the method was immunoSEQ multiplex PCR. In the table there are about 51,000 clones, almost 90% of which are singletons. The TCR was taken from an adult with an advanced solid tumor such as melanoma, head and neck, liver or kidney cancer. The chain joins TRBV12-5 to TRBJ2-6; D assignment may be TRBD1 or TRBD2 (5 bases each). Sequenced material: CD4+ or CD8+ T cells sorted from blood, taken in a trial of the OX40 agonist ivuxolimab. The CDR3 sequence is CASGPGTAGTNVLTF. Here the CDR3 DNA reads TGTGCTAGTGGCCCCGGGACGGCCGGGACCAACGTCCTGACTTTC.